The 23 T cell receptor beta chains below all came from one sample that was sequenced in a study of cytomegalovirus exposure and HLA in healthy donors. PCR involved 60 Vbeta and 13 Jbeta primers. Repertoires were generated with immunoSEQ multiplex PCR, while TCRdb's copy carries only in-frame clones and drops some. The sample holds 150,000 to 200,000 clones, 86% seen once. The sample was PBMCs. The receptors originated from a woman aged 18 to 35 in good health and CMV-seronegative.

CDR3 sequence reads: CASSFGTGFYQPQHF. In DNA form, the CDR3 reads TGTGCCAGCAGCTTCGGGACAGGGTTCTATCAGCCCCAGCATTTT. This chain joins TRBV7-8 and TRBJ1-5; the match to TRBD1 covers 9 bases. With V trimmed by 3 bases and J by 5 bases, 5 bases remained unmatched. This CDR3 has 15 amino acids. From germline, CDR1 is SGHVS and CDR2 FQNEAQ.

The V call is TRBV19, the J call TRBJ2-3; 11 bases agree with TRBD2. V lost 6 bases to trimming and J lost 1 base; unmatched junction nucleotides: 0. This CDR3 comprises 14 residues. The germline CDR1 and CDR2 sequences are LNHDA and SQIVND (reference sequence). In DNA form, the CDR3 reads TGTGCCAGTAGACTAGCGGGAGGCACAGATACGCAGTATTTT. It codes for CASRLAGGTDTQYF.

This chain uses TRBV28 with TRBJ2-5; 12 nucleotides align to TRBD2. The V gene's germline CDR1 is MDHEN and CDR2 SYDVKM. This CDR3 contains 15 residues. V gave up 8 bases and J gave up 3 bases; unmatched junction bases: 7. Here the CDR3 reads CASRRGLAGKETQYF. CDR3 DNA: TGTGCCAGCCGTCGAGGACTAGCGGGGAAAGAGACCCAGTACTTC.

The chain has TRBV2 and TRBJ2-3, with 13 bases aligning to TRBD2. This CDR3 comprises 16 residues. V was pared by 2 bases and J by 5 bases, with 4 bases of the junction left unmatched. The germline V gene encodes CDR1 SNHLY and CDR2 FYNNEI. This chain's CDR3 is CASSELGTSGVDTQYF. The CDR3 DNA reads TGTGCCAGCAGTGAATTGGGGACTAGCGGGGTAGATACGCAGTATTTT.

This clone was seen a few times. This chain uses TRBV5-8 with TRBJ2-7; 8 bases match TRBD1. After removal of 4 bases from V and 4 bases from J, the junction contained 19 bases not matched to a gene. CDR3 length: 18 residues. Germline CDR1 reads SGHTS; CDR2 reads YDEGEE. This chain's CDR3 is CASSGGQGIGRLYYEQYF. The CDR3, as DNA: TGTGCCAGCAGCGGCGGACAGGGTATCGGACGACTTTATTACGAGCAGTACTTC.

This clone was observed once. V and J are TRBV6-1 and TRBJ1-1; tentatively, D is TRBD1 (5 bases). Between the trimmed V and J ends, which lost 5 bases and 4 bases, there was a span of 17 bases. The CDR3 runs 15 residues. Germline CDR1 MNHNS, CDR2 SASEGT. CDR3 nucleotides: TGTGCCAGCAGTTTGGGGTGGGGCTCGGCCACTGAAGCTTTCTTT. Translated: CASSLGWGSATEAFF.

The chain links TRBV27 to TRBJ2-1; 9 bases line up with TRBD2. Germline values: CDR1 MNHEY, CDR2 SMNVEV (reference sequence). CDR3 length: 15 amino acids. V lost 5 bases and J lost 2; bases outside the gene matches: 4. The CDR3 DNA is TGTGCCAGCAGTATCAGCGGGAGGACCTACAATGAGCAGTTCTTC. Translated, it gives CASSISGRTYNEQFF.

The chain uses TRBV7-9 and TRBJ2-3; no clear D. The germline CDR1 and CDR2 sequences are SEHNR and FQNEAQ (reference sequence). This CDR3 has 11 amino acids. Trimming cost V 5 bases and J 5 bases, with 5 bases left between them. CDR3 region: CASSHGDTQYF. The CDR3 nucleotides read TGTGCCAGCAGCCACGGAGATACGCAGTATTTT.

J is TRBJ2-7 and V is TRBV6-1, with D possibly TRBD2 on 6 matching bases. The CDR3 loop spans 11 amino acids. Germline V lookup: CDR1 MNHNS, CDR2 SASEGT. V was shortened by 8 bases and J by 3 bases, with 8 bases between the two germline ends. In DNA form, the CDR3 reads TGTGCCAGCGCGGAGGGCTACGAGCAGTACTTC. Protein sequence: CASAEGYEQYF.

V usage is TRBV5-4 and J usage is TRBJ1-1; no firm D call. Trimming cost V 0 bases and J 6 bases, with 12 bases left between them. The CDR3 extends over 14 amino acids. Germline-derived CDR1 and CDR2 are SGHNT and YYREEE (reference sequence). The CDR3 spells CASSLGRQSPEAFF. In DNA, the CDR3 is TGTGCCAGCAGCTTGGGGCGGCAGTCTCCTGAAGCTTTCTTT.

The rearrangement uses TRBV7-9 and TRBJ1-2; 7 nucleotides line up with TRBD1. Germline V CDR1 and CDR2: SEHNR, FQNEAQ (reference sequence). The CDR3 runs to 12 residues. V shed 5 bases and J 6 bases; nucleotides not matched to a gene: 3. The CDR3 DNA reads as TGTGCCAGCAGCACCGGGACAGATGGCTACACCTTC. This encodes CASSTGTDGYTF.

The chain carries TRBV23-1 and TRBJ1-1; 8 bases line up with TRBD1. TRBV23-1 is given ORF status, its function remaining uncertain. CDR3 length: 16 residues. J was trimmed by 4 bases and V by 2 bases; bases with no gene match: 9. CDR3 nucleotide sequence: TGCGCCAGCAGTCAACGCGCCCAGGGGGCAATCACTGAAGCTTTCTTT. Its translation: CASSQRAQGAITEAFF.

V gene TRBV27 combines with J gene TRBJ1-1; 9 bases are a match to TRBD1. The CDR3 totals 18 residues. V shed 4 bases, J shed 4 bases, and the junction held 16 bases outside the gene matches. CDR1 is MNHEY and CDR2 is SMNVEV in the germline V gene (reference sequence). The CDR3 spells CASSYVMGQGVIGTEAFF. Here the CDR3 DNA reads TGTGCCAGCAGTTATGTAATGGGACAGGGAGTCATAGGCACTGAAGCTTTCTTT.

The chain has TRBV28 and TRBJ1-6; D not certain. The CDR3 contains 14 residues. Germline V gene sequence: CDR1 MDHEN, CDR2 SYDVKM. V gave up 3 bases and J gave up 8 bases, with 11 bases separating them. The CDR3 protein is CASSFPAGDSPLHF. The CDR3 DNA is TGTGCCAGCAGTTTCCCCGCCGGAGATTCACCCCTCCACTTT.

The chain carries TRBV18 and TRBJ1-1; maybe TRBD1 (5 bases). The CDR3 is 14 residues long. Per germline, CDR1 KGHSH and CDR2 LQKENI. V lost 6 bases to trimming and J lost 3 bases, with 14 bases between them. The CDR3 is CASSAGGMDTEAFF. The CDR3 DNA follows: TGTGCCAGCTCCGCTGGGGGGATGGACACTGAAGCTTTCTTT.

The rearrangement links TRBV5-1 to TRBJ1-4, with 7 bases matching TRBD1. The length of the CDR3 is 17 residues. V gave up 4 bases and J gave up 2 bases; unmatched junction bases: 11. Germline CDR1 reads SGHRS; CDR2 reads YFSETQ. Here the CDR3 reads CASSPGGQGVTNEKLFF. The DNA for the CDR3 is TGCGCCAGCAGCCCCGGTGGGCAGGGGGTCACTAATGAAAAACTGTTTTTT.

V and J are TRBV5-1 and TRBJ2-7, with D possibly matching TRBD2 (6 bases). The V gene's germline CDR1 is SGHRS and CDR2 YFSETQ. This CDR3 spans 14 amino acids. The V and J ends lost 0 bases and 5 bases respectively, with 12 bases between them. The CDR3 sequence: CASSLGDLGNEQYF. The DNA for the CDR3 is TGCGCCAGCAGCTTGGGGGACTTAGGGAACGAGCAGTACTTC. The entire variable domain, with the rest obtained from reference TRBV5-1 and TRBJ2-7, is as follows: KAGVTQTPRYLIKTRGQQVTLSCSPISGHRSVSWYQQTPGQGLQFLFEYFSETQRNKGNFPGRFSGRQFSNSRSEMNVSTLELGDSALYLCASSLGDLGNEQYFGPGTRLTVT.

This rearrangement joins TRBV25-1 to TRBJ2-2; the D gene is possibly TRBD2 (6 bases). V was clipped by 6 bases and J by 0 bases, with 14 bases between them. CDR3 length: 16 amino acids. Germline values: CDR1 MGHDK, CDR2 SYGVNS. The CDR3 reads CASSPLTSPNTGELFF. The CDR3 bases are TGTGCCAGCAGCCCGCTGACTAGTCCGAACACCGGGGAGCTGTTTTTT.

The genes are TRBV19 and TRBJ2-1; TRBD1 aligns across 9 bases. Germline CDR1 LNHDA, CDR2 SQIVND (reference sequence). The junction had 15 bases not matched to a gene; V was cut back by 6 bases and J by 9 bases. The CDR3 length is 16 residues. The CDR3 protein is CASSQRRGQGMGEQFF. DNA for the CDR3: TGTGCCAGTAGCCAACGTAGGGGACAGGGAATGGGTGAGCAGTTCTTC. The full variable domain, completed using reference TRBV19 and TRBJ2-1, is DGGITQSPKYLFRKEGQNVTLSCEQNLNHDAMYWYRQDPGQGLRLIYYSQIVNDFQKGDIAEGYSVSREKKESFPLTVTSAQKNPTAFYLCASSQRRGQGMGEQFFGPGTRLTVL.

V gene TRBV11-3 combines with J gene TRBJ2-1, with TRBD2 matching 7 bases. The germline V gene has CDR1 SGHNT and CDR2 YENEEA. V was pared by 1 base and J by 9 bases, with 9 bases of the junction left unmatched. The CDR3 has 15 residues. The CDR3 coding sequence is TGTGCCAGCAGCTTAGGACTAGCTACGGGGGGTGAGCAGTTCTTC. Encoded protein: CASSLGLATGGEQFF.

This chain uses TRBV28 with TRBJ2-7; D uncertain. The ends were cut back, 1 base at V and 3 bases at J, with 7 bases in the middle. The V gene's germline CDR1 is MDHEN and CDR2 SYDVKM. This CDR3 region has 13 residues. The CDR3 DNA reads TGTGCCAGCAGTTTATCTACGAGCTACGAGCAGTACTTC. Protein product: CASSLSTSYEQYF.

CDR3 region: CASSEGRFLSNEKLFF. Here the CDR3 DNA reads TGTGCCAGCAGTGAGGGCAGATTTCTATCTAATGAAAAACTGTTTTTT. J is TRBJ1-4 and V is TRBV2; no firm D call. The length of the CDR3 is 16 residues. CDR1 is SNHLY and CDR2 is FYNNEI in the germline V gene. V was clipped by 3 bases and J by 3 bases, with 14 bases between them.

V usage is TRBV19 and J usage is TRBJ2-3; 9 bases are shared with TRBD1. The trim removed 9 bases at V and 3 bases at J, leaving 4 bases unmatched. The length of the CDR3 is 13 residues. Per germline, CDR1 LNHDA and CDR2 SQIVND (reference sequence). Here the CDR3 reads CASRDRATDTQYF. CDR3 sequence (DNA): TGTGCCAGCCGGGACAGGGCTACAGATACGCAGTATTTT. Supplemented by reference TRBV19 and TRBJ2-3, the full variable domain reads DGGITQSPKYLFRKEGQNVTLSCEQNLNHDAMYWYRQDPGQGLRLIYYSQIVNDFQKGDIAEGYSVSREKKESFPLTVTSAQKNPTAFYLCASRDRATDTQYFGPGTRLTVL.